This record looks at one TCR beta chain sequence and its context. This sample is drawn from a study of cytomegalovirus exposure and HLA in healthy donors. Study-wide background: The study's early data release held some 85 million unique TCRs from HLA-typed donors.

With 60 Vbeta and 13 Jbeta primers, the PCR was carried out. The authors' processing: Later work found approximately 80 million unique TCR beta chains, with 9.5 million to 14 million shared. The repertoire was sequenced with immunoSEQ multiplex PCR; TCRdb's copy has only in-frame clones and lacks some. The DNA was the basis for D and trimming; V, J and clone size are from that table. The table gives 45,000 to 60,000 clones; the top ten clones make up approximately 7% of it. Sequences were obtained from PBMCs. The sequence was collected from a woman in her 40s in good health and CMV-seronegative.

CDR3 DNA sequence: TGTGCCAGCAGGCTTGGGGGGACAGGCTTCCTCGAGCAGTACTTC. Translation: CASRLGGTGFLEQYF. The chain recombines TRBV5-4 with TRBJ2-7, with 8 bases lining up with TRBD1. Germline V gives CDR1 SGHNT, CDR2 YYREEE (reference sequence). V lost 5 bases to trimming and J lost 6 bases; unmatched junction nucleotides: 13. The CDR3 loop spans 15 amino acids.